One T cell receptor beta chain is described in this entry. The sample is drawn from a study of blood T cell repertoires in COVID-19. About the study: COVID-19 samples, acute and convalescent, were from the United States, Italy and Spain. In each case, the material was cDNA or gDNA derived from T cells, B-cell-depleted T cells, or PBMCs.

Here immunoSEQ multiplex PCR was the method, and the copy in TCRdb shows in-frame clones only, minus some. The table records more than 250,000 clones, under 90% of them present only once. The CDR3 is 14 residues long. The V segment lost 4 bases and the J segment 5 bases; nucleotides outside the gene matches: 4. Germline CDR1 reads KGHSH; CDR2 reads LQKENI. This TCR derives from a human donor in a cohort sampled during active COVID-19. This chain links TRBV18 with TRBJ1-4; 7 nucleotides match TRBD1. The sample taken for sequencing was peripheral blood. The CDR3 DNA follows: TGTGCCAGCTCACGGGACAGAGGAAATGAAAAACTGTTTTTT. It encodes CASSRDRGNEKLFF.